Each of the 6 T cell receptor beta chains below was sequenced from the same sample in a study of control samples from healthy donors and cancer patients. Measured with immunoSEQ multiplex PCR; TCRdb has only the in-frame clones, and not every one. The profile shows fewer than 200,000 clones, around 93% of them singletons. Sequencing was carried out using blood. The source of these receptors is a woman aged 55-69 years in good health.

The chain has TRBV10-3 and TRBJ1-5; 9 nucleotides line up with TRBD1. Germline-derived CDR1 and CDR2 are ENHRY and SYGVKD. This CDR3 has 17 amino acids. V shed 0 bases, J shed 6 bases, and the junction held 9 bases outside the gene matches. The CDR3 loop is CAISESFTGTGFQPQHF. The CDR3 DNA follows: TGTGCCATCAGTGAGTCTTTCACCGGGACAGGGTTTCAGCCCCAGCATTTT.

V and J are TRBV10-3 and TRBJ2-1; 7 bases match TRBD2. V lost 0 bases and J lost 3; bases outside the gene matches: 5. The CDR3 runs 16 residues. The germline gives CDR1 ENHRY, CDR2 SYGVKD. DNA of the CDR3: TGTGCCATCAGTGAGTCGAATGGGGGGGACTACAATGAGCAGTTCTTC. This gives the protein CAISESNGGDYNEQFF.

V usage is TRBV7-3 and J usage is TRBJ1-1, with 8 bases matching TRBD1. Germline-derived CDR1 and CDR2 are SGHTA and FQGTGA. V trimming: 0 bases; J trimming: 1 base; junction bases outside the gene matches: 4. The CDR3 contains 16 residues. The CDR3, as DNA: TGTGCCAGCAGCTTAACAACGGGGACAGGGAACACTGAAGCTTTCTTT. This translates into CASSLTTGTGNTEAFF.

This clone has just one count. Other DNA sequences within the sample encode an identical CDR3. The chain recombines TRBV18 with TRBJ2-7; 7 nucleotides align to TRBD2. J lost 0 bases, V lost 6 bases, and 5 bases had no gene match. The CDR3 has 14 amino acids. Germline CDR1 KGHSH, CDR2 LQKENI. The CDR3 DNA reads TGTGCCAGCTCCCCCCCGGGGGGCTCCTACGAGCAGTACTTC. It codes for CASSPPGGSYEQYF. Using reference TRBV18 and TRBJ2-7 for the parts outside the CDR3, the full variable domain is NAGVMQNPRHLVRRRGQEARLRCSPMKGHSHVYWYRQLPEEGLKFMVYLQKENIIDESGMPKERFSAEFPKEGPSILRIQQVVRGDSAAYFCASSPPGGSYEQYFGPGTRLTVT.

The DNA of the CDR3 is TGTGCCAGCAGTTTGGCGACTAGCGGGGTCGGCGAGCAGTACTTC. Translated: CASSLATSGVGEQYF. The V call is TRBV27, the J call TRBJ2-7, with 11 bases identical to TRBD2. Germline CDR1 MNHEY, CDR2 SMNVEV (reference sequence). J gave up 6 bases and V 3 bases, and 7 bases lay outside the gene matches. This CDR3 is 15 amino acids long.

The gene calls are TRBV11-2 and TRBJ1-5, with D unclear. CDR1 is SGHAT, CDR2 FQNNGV, per germline. This CDR3 is 15 amino acids long. V lost 6 bases and J 3 bases, leaving 15 bases between the germline ends. The CDR3: CASRRPDMPNQPQHF. The DNA of the CDR3 is TGTGCCAGCAGGCGACCTGACATGCCCAATCAGCCCCAGCATTTT.